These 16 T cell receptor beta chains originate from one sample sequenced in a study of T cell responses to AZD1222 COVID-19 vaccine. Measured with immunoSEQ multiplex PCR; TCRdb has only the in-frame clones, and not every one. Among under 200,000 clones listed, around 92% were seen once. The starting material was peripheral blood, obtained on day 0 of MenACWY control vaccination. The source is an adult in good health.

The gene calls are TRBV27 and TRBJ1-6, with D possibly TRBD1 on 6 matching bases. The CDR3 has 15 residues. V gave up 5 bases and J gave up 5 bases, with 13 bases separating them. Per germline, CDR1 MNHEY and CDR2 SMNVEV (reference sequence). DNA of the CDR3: TGTGCCAGCAGTCCTTGGCAGGGGAATAATTCACCCCTCCACTTT. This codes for CASSPWQGNNSPLHF.

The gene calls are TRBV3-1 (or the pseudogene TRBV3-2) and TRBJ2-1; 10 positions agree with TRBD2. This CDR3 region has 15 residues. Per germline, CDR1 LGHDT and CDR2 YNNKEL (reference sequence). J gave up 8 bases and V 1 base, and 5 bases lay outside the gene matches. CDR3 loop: CASSQARLAGDEQFF. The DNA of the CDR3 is TGTGCCAGCAGCCAAGCAAGGCTAGCGGGGGATGAGCAGTTCTTC.

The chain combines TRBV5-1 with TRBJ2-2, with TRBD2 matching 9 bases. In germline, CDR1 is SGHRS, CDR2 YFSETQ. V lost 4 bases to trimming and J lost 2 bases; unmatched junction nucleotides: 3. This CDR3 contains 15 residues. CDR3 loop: CASSMTSGNTGELFF. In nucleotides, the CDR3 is TGCGCCAGCAGCATGACTAGCGGAAACACCGGGGAGCTGTTTTTT.

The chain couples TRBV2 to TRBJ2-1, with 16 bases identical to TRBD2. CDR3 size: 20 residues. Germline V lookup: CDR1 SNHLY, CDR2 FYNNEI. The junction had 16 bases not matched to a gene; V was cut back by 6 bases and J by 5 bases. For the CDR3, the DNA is TGTGCCAGCAGGGATGGCCCGGGGACTAGCGGGAGGGCCCTGCACAATGAGCAGTTCTTC. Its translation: CASRDGPGTSGRALHNEQFF.

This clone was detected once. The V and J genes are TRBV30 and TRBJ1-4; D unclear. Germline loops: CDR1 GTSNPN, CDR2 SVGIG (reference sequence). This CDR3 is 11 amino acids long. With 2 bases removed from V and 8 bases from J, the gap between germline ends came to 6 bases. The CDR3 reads CAWSQGEKLFF. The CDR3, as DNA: TGTGCCTGGAGTCAAGGGGAAAAACTGTTTTTT.

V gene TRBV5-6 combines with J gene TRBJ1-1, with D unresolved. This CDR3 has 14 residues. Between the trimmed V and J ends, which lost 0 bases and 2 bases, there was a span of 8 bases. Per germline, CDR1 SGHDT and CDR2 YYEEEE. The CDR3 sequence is CASSLVGTNTEAFF. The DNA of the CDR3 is TGTGCCAGCAGCTTGGTGGGAACAAACACTGAAGCTTTCTTT.

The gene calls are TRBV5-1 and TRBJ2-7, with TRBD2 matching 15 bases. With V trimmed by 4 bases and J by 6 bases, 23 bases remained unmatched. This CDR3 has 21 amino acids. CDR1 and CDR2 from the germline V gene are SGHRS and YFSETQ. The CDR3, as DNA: TGCGCCAGCAGCAATCGTATCACCTCCGGGACTAGCGGGAGGTTCAGGCTCGAGCAGTACTTC. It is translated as CASSNRITSGTSGRFRLEQYF.

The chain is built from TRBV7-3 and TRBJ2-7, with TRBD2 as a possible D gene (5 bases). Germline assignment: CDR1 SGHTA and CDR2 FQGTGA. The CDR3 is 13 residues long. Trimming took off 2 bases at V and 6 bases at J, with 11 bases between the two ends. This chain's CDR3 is CASSLRTGSEQYF. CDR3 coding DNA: TGTGCCAGCAGCTTACGCACGGGAAGCGAGCAGTACTTC.

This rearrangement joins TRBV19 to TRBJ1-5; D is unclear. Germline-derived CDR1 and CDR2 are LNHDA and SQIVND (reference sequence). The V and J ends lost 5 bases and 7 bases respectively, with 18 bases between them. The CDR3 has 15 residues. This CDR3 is CASSSQSDLVQPQHF. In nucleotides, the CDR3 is TGTGCCAGTAGTTCCCAAAGCGATTTGGTACAGCCCCAGCATTTT.

This CDR3 is CASSFPRQKSNTDTQYF. The CDR3 nucleotides are TGTGCCAGCAGTTTCCCCCGACAGAAAAGCAACACAGATACGCAGTATTTT. The chain recombines TRBV28 with TRBJ2-3, with D maybe TRBD1 (5 bases). The ends were cut back, 3 bases at V and 2 bases at J, with 18 bases in the middle. The germline CDR1 and CDR2 sequences are MDHEN and SYDVKM. This CDR3 spans 17 amino acids.

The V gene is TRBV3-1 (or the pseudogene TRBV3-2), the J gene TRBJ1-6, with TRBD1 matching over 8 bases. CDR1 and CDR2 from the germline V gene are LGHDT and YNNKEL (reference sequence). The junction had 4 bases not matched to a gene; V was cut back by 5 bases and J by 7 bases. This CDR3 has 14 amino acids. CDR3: CASSDRGDNSPLHF. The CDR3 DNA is TGTGCCAGCAGCGACAGGGGAGACAATTCACCCCTCCACTTT.

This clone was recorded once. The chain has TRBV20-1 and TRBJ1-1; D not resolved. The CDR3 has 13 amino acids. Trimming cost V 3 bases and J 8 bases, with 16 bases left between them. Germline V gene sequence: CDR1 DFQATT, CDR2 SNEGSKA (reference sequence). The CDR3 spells CSASFKADPEAFF. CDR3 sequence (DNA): TGCAGTGCTAGTTTCAAGGCAGACCCAGAAGCTTTCTTT.

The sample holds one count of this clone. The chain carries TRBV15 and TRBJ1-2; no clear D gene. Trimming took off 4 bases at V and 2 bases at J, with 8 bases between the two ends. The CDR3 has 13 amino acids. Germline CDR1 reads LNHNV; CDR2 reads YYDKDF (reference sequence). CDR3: CATSKAANYGYTF. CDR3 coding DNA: TGTGCCACCAGCAAAGCCGCAAACTATGGCTACACCTTC.

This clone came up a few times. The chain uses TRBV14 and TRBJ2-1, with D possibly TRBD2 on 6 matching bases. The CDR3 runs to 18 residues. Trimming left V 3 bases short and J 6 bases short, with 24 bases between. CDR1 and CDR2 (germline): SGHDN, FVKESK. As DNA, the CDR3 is TGTGCCAGCAGCCAGGTCCGCCGGGGACTCCTTCAGCCCAATGAGCAGTTCTTC. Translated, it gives CASSQVRRGLLQPNEQFF. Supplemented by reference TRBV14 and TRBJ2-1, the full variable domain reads EAGVTQFPSHSVIEKGQTVTLRCDPISGHDNLYWYRRVMGKEIKFLLHFVKESKQDESGMPNNRFLAERTGGTYSTLKVQPAELEDSGVYFCASSQVRRGLLQPNEQFFGPGTRLTVL.

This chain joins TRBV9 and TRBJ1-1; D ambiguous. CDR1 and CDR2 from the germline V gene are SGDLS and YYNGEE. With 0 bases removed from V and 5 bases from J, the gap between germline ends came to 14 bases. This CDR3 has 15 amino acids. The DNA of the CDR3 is TGTGCCAGCAGCGTAGGGGATCGGGGTATGACTGAAGCTTTCTTT. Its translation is CASSVGDRGMTEAFF.

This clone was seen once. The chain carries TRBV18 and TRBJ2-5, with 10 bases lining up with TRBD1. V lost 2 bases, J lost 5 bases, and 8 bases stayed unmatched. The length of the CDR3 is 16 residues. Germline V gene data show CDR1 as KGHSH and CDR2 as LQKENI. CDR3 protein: CASSPVATGGRETQYF. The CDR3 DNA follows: TGTGCCAGCTCACCAGTTGCGACAGGGGGCAGGGAGACCCAGTACTTC.